The rows below give T cell receptor beta chains drawn from one sample of a study of sequential checkpoint blockade in melanoma. The assay was immunoSEQ multiplex PCR, and TCRdb's table has in-frame clones only and misses some. The sample has some 9,000 clones, 50% to 75% seen once. Source: CD8+ T cells sorted from blood (inferred from file names), taken from a patient given nivolumab and ipilimumab in sequence. All receptors come from a human donor with melanoma. Both conserved end residues are part of each CDR3. The order of the fields is D gene, clone size, J gene, V gene, CDR3 DNA, CDR3 protein. D genes are given only for firm matches. Some rows have no size entry. The others give once, few or many, or a class for an expanded clone.

>-|-|TRBJ2-2|TRBV30
TGTGCCTGGAGTTATGGGGGGGCGTTTCCCGCCGGGGAGCTGTTTTTT
CAWSYGGAFPAGELFF
>-|-|TRBJ1-4|TRBV5-6
TGTGCCAGCAGCCCTGGGGCCAGTCTTCGGAAAAAACTGTTTTTT
CASSPGASLRKKLFF
>-|-|TRBJ1-6|TRBV5-4
TGTGCCAGCAGCTTGGAGGGCAGGGGCGAGAATTCACCCCTCCACTTT
CASSLEGRGENSPLHF
>-|medium-sized|TRBJ1-4|TRBV14
TGTGCCAGCAGCCAAGTCCACGGGGGTGATGAAAAACTGTTTTTT
CASSQVHGGDEKLFF
>-|-|TRBJ1-1|TRBV11-3
TGTGCCAGCAGCCAGGGCAGCACTGAAGCTTTCTTT
CASSQGSTEAFF
>-|-|TRBJ2-1|TRBV13
TGTGCCAGCAGCTTAGGGCAGGGGCCCCACAATGAGCAGTTCTTC
CASSLGQGPHNEQFF
>-|-|TRBJ2-7|TRBV5-4
TGTGCCAGCAGCTGGGGGGCAGGGGGGTCCGGCGAGCAGTACTTC
CASSWGAGGSGEQYF
>-|-|TRBJ1-6|TRBV28
TGTGCCAGCAGTTTTGAGACAGGTTATAATTCACCCCTCCACTTT
CASSFETGYNSPLHF
>-|-|TRBJ2-7|TRBV4-1
TGCGCCAGCAGCCAAGTCCGGGGCTCCTACGAGCAGTACTTC
CASSQVRGSYEQYF
>TRBD1|-|TRBJ1-1|TRBV14
TGTGCCAGCAGCCTCACAGGGGGCACTGAAGCTTTCTTT
CASSLTGGTEAFF
>-|once|TRBJ2-1|TRBV5-4
TGTGCCAGCAGCTTTCTAGCGTTCTTC
CASSFLAFF
>TRBD1|-|TRBJ1-5|TRBV27
TGTGCCAGCGCGAAGACAGGGGGCGCCCATCAGCCCCAGCATTTT
CASAKTGGAHQPQHF
>-|-|TRBJ2-2|TRBV4-1
TGCGCCAGCAGCCAAGATGGCAGGAACACCGGGGAGCTGTTTTTT
CASSQDGRNTGELFF
>-|-|TRBJ2-7|TRBV6-6
TGTGCCAGCAGTTACTCCCTCGAGCAGTACTTC
CASSYSLEQYF
>TRBD1|once|TRBJ2-7|TRBV7-2
TGTGCCAGCAGCTTAGCAAGGACAGGGTCTTACGAGCAGTACTTC
CASSLARTGSYEQYF
>-|-|TRBJ2-7|TRBV10-3
TGTGCCATCGGGCCAGGGCACTCCTACGAGCAGTACTTC
CAIGPGHSYEQYF
>-|-|TRBJ1-5|TRBV4-3
TGCGCCAGCAGCCAACAAGATGGGGCCGGGCCCCAGCCCCAGCATTTT
CASSQQDGAGPQPQHF
>-|-|TRBJ2-7|TRBV23-1
TGCGCCAGCAGTCAGCAGTACCGGAGCTACGAGCAGTACTTC
CASSQQYRSYEQYF
>-|-|TRBJ2-2|TRBV7-8
TGTGCCAGCAGCTCCAGGGGAGGGTACACCGGGGAGCTGTTTTTT
CASSSRGGYTGELFF
>TRBD2|-|TRBJ2-1|TRBV19
TGTGCCAGTAAGGCCGGGGGGGCCTTATCGCAGTTCTTC
CASKAGGALSQFF
>TRBD1|-|TRBJ1-5|TRBV12-5
TGTGCTAGTGGCTCCCACAGGGGTAATAGCAATCAGCCCCAGCATTTT
CASGSHRGNSNQPQHF
>-|few|TRBJ2-5|TRBV7-9
TGTGCCAGCAGCCCCTCGGGTTCGGCCCAGTACTTC
CASSPSGSAQYF
>-|-|TRBJ1-1|TRBV9
TGTGCCAGCAGCGGCGGCACTGAAGCTTTCTTT
CASSGGTEAFF
>TRBD2|few|TRBJ2-3|TRBV7-9
TGTGCCAGCAGCCTCCGGACTAGCGACGGCACAGATACGCAGTATTTT
CASSLRTSDGTDTQYF
>-|-|TRBJ1-1|TRBV28
TGTGCCAGCAGTTTAATCACCGACAGGAACACTGAAGCTTTCTTT
CASSLITDRNTEAFF
>-|few|TRBJ2-7|TRBV4-2
TGTGCCAGCAGCTCGTTTGACGAGCAGTACTTC
CASSSFDEQYF
>-|once|TRBJ2-3|TRBV28
TGTGCCAGCAGACCTCTCCTAGATGCGGATACGCAGTATTTT
CASRPLLDADTQYF
>TRBD1|-|TRBJ2-7|TRBV27
TGTGCCAGCAGTTTTCTAGGGGGCATGGACGAGCAGTACTTC
CASSFLGGMDEQYF
>-|few|TRBJ2-1|TRBV27
TGTGCCAGCAGTTTCCGCGGCAGGGATTCTTACAATGAGCAGTTCTTC
CASSFRGRDSYNEQFF
>TRBD1|-|TRBJ2-7|TRBV4-3
TGCGCCAGCAGCCAAGAGACAGGGTCCGCTTGGGGGGAGCAGTACTTC
CASSQETGSAWGEQYF
>-|-|TRBJ2-7|TRBV5-6
TGTGCCAGCAGCGGCGTGTATAGGGGTTCCTACGAGCAGTACTTC
CASSGVYRGSYEQYF
>-|-|TRBJ2-1|TRBV6-6
TGTGCCAGCAGGAGGGGGAGCTCCTACAATGAGCAGTTCTTC
CASRRGSSYNEQFF
>-|few|TRBJ2-3|TRBV9
TGTGCCAGCAGCGTAGCCGGGGTCACAGATACGCAGTATTTT
CASSVAGVTDTQYF
>TRBD2|few|TRBJ2-1|TRBV7-6
TGTGCCAGCAGCTTAAGGACTAGCGGGGGGCACTACAATGAGCAGTTCTTC
CASSLRTSGGHYNEQFF
>-|-|TRBJ2-7|TRBV14
TGTGCCAGCAGCTTACAGGGTCACTACGAGCAGTACTTC
CASSLQGHYEQYF
>-|-|TRBJ1-2|TRBV28
TGTGCCAGCAGTAATAACGACGGGGGGTATGGCTACACCTTC
CASSNNDGGYGYTF
>-|few|TRBJ1-2|TRBV9
TGTGCCAGCAGCGTAGCAACAGCTAACTATGGCTACACCTTC
CASSVATANYGYTF
>TRBD1|-|TRBJ2-7|TRBV11-2
TGTGCCAGCAGCTCGGCGACAGGGATCAACGAGCAGTACTTC
CASSSATGINEQYF
>-|-|TRBJ2-1|TRBV14
TGTGCCAGCAGCCCAACTGGTGCTAATGAGCAGTTCTTC
CASSPTGANEQFF
>-|-|TRBJ1-2|TRBV4-1
TGCGCCAGCAGCCAAGGGCTCAGAGGGAACCGTGGCTACACCTTC
CASSQGLRGNRGYTF
>TRBD2|medium-sized|TRBJ2-1|TRBV5-1
TGCGCCAGCAGCTTGGTCGCTACTAGCGACTACAATGAGCAGTTCTTC
CASSLVATSDYNEQFF
>-|-|TRBJ2-1|TRBV10-3
TGTGCCATCAGCGTAACTTCGGAGCAGTTCTTC
CAISVTSEQFF
>-|-|TRBJ2-7|TRBV27
TGTGCCAGCAGCCCCGGGACAAACCCCTACGAGCAGTACTTC
CASSPGTNPYEQYF
>-|-|TRBJ1-2|TRBV4-3
TGCGCCAGCAGCCAAGAGCAGGGCCTCTATGGCTACACCTTC
CASSQEQGLYGYTF
>TRBD2|-|TRBJ2-1|TRBV19
TGTGCCAGTAGTAACCGACTAGCGGGGGACAATGAGCAGTTCTTC
CASSNRLAGDNEQFF
>-|-|TRBJ2-6|TRBV2
TGTGCCAGCAGTTACAAGGGGTTGGGATCTGGGGCCAACGTCCTGACTTTC
CASSYKGLGSGANVLTF
>-|once|TRBJ2-7|TRBV7-6
TGTGCCAGCAGCTTGACGGTTAGCTCCTACGAGCAGTACTTC
CASSLTVSSYEQYF
>TRBD1|-|TRBJ2-7|TRBV7-8
TGTGCCGGCAGCTTGACAGGGCCCTCCTACGAGCAGTACTTC
CAGSLTGPSYEQYF
>-|-|TRBJ1-2|TRBV11-2
TGTGCCAGCAGCTTAGGATCAGGGTTGAGTGGCTACACCTTC
CASSLGSGLSGYTF
>-|few|TRBJ1-1|TRBV6-5
TGTGCCAGCAGTTGGACCCCACGGGGGACTGAAGCTTTCTTT
CASSWTPRGTEAFF
>-|-|TRBJ2-7|TRBV7-2
TGTGCCAGCAGCTTCAGTAGGGGCGGCTACGAGCAGTACTTC
CASSFSRGGYEQYF
>TRBD1|-|TRBJ1-6|TRBV7-9
TGTGCCAGCAGCTTAGGACCGACAGGGGTGGACTCACCCCTCCACTTT
CASSLGPTGVDSPLHF
>TRBD1|-|TRBJ2-7|TRBV5-6
TGTGCCAGCACCCCAAATCCGGGGACAGCCTCCTACGAGCAGTACTTC
CASTPNPGTASYEQYF
>-|-|TRBJ2-2|TRBV7-2
TGTGCCAGCAGCTTAGCAAGCGGCACCGGGGAGCTGTTTTTT
CASSLASGTGELFF